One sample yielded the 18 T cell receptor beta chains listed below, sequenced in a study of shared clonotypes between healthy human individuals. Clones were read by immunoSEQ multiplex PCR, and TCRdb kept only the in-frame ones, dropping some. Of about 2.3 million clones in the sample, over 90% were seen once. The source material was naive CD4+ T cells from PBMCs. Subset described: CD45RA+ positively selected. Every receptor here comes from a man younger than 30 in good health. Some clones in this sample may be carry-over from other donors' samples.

This CDR3 reads CASSRGQGRYEQYF. The CDR3 DNA reads as TGTGCCAGCAGTCGCGGACAGGGTCGCTACGAGCAGTACTTC. The rearrangement links TRBV6-5 to TRBJ2-7; 8 bases fit TRBD1. CDR3 length equals 14 residues. Germline CDR1 reads MNHEY; CDR2 reads SVGAGI. The junction had 6 bases not matched to a gene; V was cut back by 5 bases and J by 3 bases.

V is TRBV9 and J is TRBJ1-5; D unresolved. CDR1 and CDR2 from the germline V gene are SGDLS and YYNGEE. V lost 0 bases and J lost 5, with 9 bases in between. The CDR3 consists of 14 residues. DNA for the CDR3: TGTGCCAGCAGCGTAGGATTACCACATCAGCCCCAGCATTTT. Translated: CASSVGLPHQPQHF.

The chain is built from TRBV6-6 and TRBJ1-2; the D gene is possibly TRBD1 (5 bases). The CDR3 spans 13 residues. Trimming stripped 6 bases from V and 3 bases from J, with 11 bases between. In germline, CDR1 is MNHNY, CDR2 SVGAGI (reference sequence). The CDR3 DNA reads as TGTGCCAGCAGAGTGGGACCTGACTATGGCTACACCTTC. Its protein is CASRVGPDYGYTF.

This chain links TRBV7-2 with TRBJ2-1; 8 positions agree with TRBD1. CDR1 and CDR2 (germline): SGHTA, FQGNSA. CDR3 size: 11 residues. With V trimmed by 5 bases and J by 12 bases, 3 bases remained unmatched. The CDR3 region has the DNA TGTGCCAGCAGCCTCGGACAGGGGCAGTTCTTC. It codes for CASSLGQGQFF.

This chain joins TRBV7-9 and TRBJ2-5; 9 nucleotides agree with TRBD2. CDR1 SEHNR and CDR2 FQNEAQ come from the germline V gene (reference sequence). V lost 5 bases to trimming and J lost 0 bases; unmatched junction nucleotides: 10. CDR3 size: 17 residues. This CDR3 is CASSMKSGRRNQETQYF. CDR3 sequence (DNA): TGTGCCAGCAGCATGAAAAGCGGGAGGAGAAACCAAGAGACCCAGTACTTC.

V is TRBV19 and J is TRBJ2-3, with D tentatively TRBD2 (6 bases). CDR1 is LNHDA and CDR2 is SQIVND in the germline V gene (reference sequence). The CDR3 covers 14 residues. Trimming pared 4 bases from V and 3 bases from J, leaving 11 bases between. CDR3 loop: CASSRGRSTDTQYF. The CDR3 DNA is TGTGCCAGTAGTAGGGGGAGGAGTACAGATACGCAGTATTTT.

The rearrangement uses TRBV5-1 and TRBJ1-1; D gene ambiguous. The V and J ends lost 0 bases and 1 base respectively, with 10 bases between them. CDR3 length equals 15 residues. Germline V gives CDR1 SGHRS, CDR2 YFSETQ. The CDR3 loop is CASSLAVQPNTEAFF. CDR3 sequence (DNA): TGCGCCAGCAGCTTGGCGGTACAGCCGAACACTGAAGCTTTCTTT. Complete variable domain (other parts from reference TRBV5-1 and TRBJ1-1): KAGVTQTPRYLIKTRGQQVTLSCSPISGHRSVSWYQQTPGQGLQFLFEYFSETQRNKGNFPGRFSGRQFSNSRSEMNVSTLELGDSALYLCASSLAVQPNTEAFFGQGTRLTVV.

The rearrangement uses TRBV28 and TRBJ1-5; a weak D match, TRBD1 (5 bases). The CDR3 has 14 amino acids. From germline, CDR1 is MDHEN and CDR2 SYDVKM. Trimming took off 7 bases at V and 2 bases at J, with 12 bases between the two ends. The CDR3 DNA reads TGTGCCAGCATGTTCGCGGGGGGCAATCAGCCCCAGCATTTT. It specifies CASMFAGGNQPQHF. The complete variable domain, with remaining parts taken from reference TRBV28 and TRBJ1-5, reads DVKVTQSSRYLVKRTGEKVFLECVQDMDHENMFWYRQDPGLGLRLIYFSYDVKMKEKGDIPEGYSVSREKKERFSLILESASTNQTSMYLCASMFAGGNQPQHFGDGTRLSIL.

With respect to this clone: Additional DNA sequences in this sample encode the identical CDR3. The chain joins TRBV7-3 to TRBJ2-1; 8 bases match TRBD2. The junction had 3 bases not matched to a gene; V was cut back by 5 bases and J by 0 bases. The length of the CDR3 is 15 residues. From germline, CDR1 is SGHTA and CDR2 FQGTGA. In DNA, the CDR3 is TGTGCCAGCAGCCAAAGCGGGAGCTCCTACAATGAGCAGTTCTTC. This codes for CASSQSGSSYNEQFF.

The CDR3 sequence: CASSPWTGGATDTQYF. The CDR3 nucleotides are TGTGCCAGCAGTCCCTGGACAGGGGGCGCCACAGATACGCAGTATTTT. The chain links TRBV27 to TRBJ2-3; the match to TRBD1 covers 11 bases. From germline, CDR1 is MNHEY and CDR2 SMNVEV (reference sequence). V lost 5 bases, J lost 2 bases, and 6 bases stayed unmatched. The CDR3 sequence is 16 residues long.

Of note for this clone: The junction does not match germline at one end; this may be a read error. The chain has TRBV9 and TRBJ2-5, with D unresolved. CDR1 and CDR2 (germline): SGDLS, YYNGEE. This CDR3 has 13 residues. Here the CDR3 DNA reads TGTGCCAGCAGCGTAGATCTTGGCTCAGATGTGGACTTC. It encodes CASSVDLGSDVDF.

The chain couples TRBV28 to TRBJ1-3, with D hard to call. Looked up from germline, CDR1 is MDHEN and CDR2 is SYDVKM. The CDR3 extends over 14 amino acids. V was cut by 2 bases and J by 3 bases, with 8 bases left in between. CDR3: CASSLVGIGNTIYF. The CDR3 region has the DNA TGTGCCAGCAGTTTAGTGGGTATTGGAAACACCATATATTTT.

The CDR3 region is CASSLFLGGQPQHF. The CDR3 DNA is TGTGCCAGCAGCTTGTTTCTCGGGGGACAGCCCCAGCATTTT. V is TRBV5-6 and J is TRBJ1-5; possibly TRBD1 for D (5 bases). Germline V gene lookup returns CDR1 SGHDT and CDR2 YYEEEE. This CDR3 spans 14 amino acids. V lost 1 base, J lost 7 bases, and 12 bases lay in between.

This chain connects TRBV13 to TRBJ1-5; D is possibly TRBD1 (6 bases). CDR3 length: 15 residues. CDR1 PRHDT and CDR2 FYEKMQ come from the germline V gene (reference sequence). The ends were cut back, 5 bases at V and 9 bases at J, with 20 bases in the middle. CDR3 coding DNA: TGTGCCAGCAGCCAAGGACAGAGGGAGACGAGGCCCCAGCATTTT. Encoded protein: CASSQGQRETRPQHF. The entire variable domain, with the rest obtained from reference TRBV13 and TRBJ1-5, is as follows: AAGVIQSPRHLIKEKRETATLKCYPIPRHDTVYWYQQGPGQDPQFLISFYEKMQSDKGSIPDRFSAQQFSDYHSELNMSSLELGDSALYFCASSQGQRETRPQHFGDGTRLSIL.

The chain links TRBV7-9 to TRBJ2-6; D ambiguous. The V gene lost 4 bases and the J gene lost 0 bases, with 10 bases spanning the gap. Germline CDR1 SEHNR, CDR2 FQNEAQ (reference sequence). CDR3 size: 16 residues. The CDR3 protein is CASSSLATSGANVLTF. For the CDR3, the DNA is TGTGCCAGCAGCTCCCTGGCCACCTCTGGGGCCAACGTCCTGACTTTC.

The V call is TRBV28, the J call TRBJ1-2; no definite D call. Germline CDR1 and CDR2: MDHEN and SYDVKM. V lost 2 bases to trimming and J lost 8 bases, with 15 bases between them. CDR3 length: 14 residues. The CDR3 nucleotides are TGTGCCAGCAGTTTAGGATACACTACTAAGGGCTACACCTTC. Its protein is CASSLGYTTKGYTF.

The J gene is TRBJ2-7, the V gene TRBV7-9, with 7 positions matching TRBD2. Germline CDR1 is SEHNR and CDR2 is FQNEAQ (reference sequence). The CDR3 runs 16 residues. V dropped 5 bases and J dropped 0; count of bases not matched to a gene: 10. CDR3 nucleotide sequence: TGTGCCAGCAGCAGACGCTTGCCTAGCGGCTCCTACGAGCAGTACTTC. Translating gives CASSRRLPSGSYEQYF.

The CDR3 nucleotides are TGTGCCAGCAGCCAAGAGAGTAACTATGGCTACACCTTC. It yields the protein CASSQESNYGYTF. This chain uses TRBV4-2 with TRBJ1-2; D remains unclear. The CDR3 is 13 amino acids. V lost 0 bases, J lost 1 base, and 3 bases lay in between. Germline V gene data show CDR1 as LGHNA and CDR2 as YNFKEQ.